These 27 T cell receptor beta chains share one sample of origin, sequenced in a study of OX40 agonist ivuxolimab in advanced cancers. Profiled with immunoSEQ multiplex PCR; TCRdb holds only in-frame clones, not every one. Among tens of thousands of clones, 88% were seen once, and the ten largest hold roughly 13%. Specimen: CD4+ or CD8+ T cells sorted from blood, collected in a trial of the OX40 agonist ivuxolimab. Every receptor here comes from an adult with an advanced solid tumor such as melanoma, head and neck, liver or kidney cancer.

This clone occurred once. This chain links TRBV4-3 with TRBJ2-7; tentatively, D is TRBD1 (6 bases). Trimming left V 0 bases short and J 6 bases short, with 24 bases between. The germline CDR1 and CDR2 sequences are LGHNA and YSLEER. The length of the CDR3 is 18 residues. CDR3 coding DNA: TGCGCCAGCAGCCAAGAGGGCGTGCAGGGGTGGGGGTATAGCGAGCAGTACTTC. Its translation is CASSQEGVQGWGYSEQYF.

The chain links TRBV7-8 to TRBJ2-1; TRBD2 matches 7 bases. The V and J ends lost 2 bases and 3 bases, in that order; junction bases with no gene match: 7. Germline CDR1 and CDR2: SGHVS and FQNEAQ. The CDR3 length is 16 residues. The CDR3 spells CASSLYGGSIYNEQFF. CDR3 nucleotide sequence: TGTGCCAGCAGCTTATATGGCGGGAGCATCTACAATGAGCAGTTCTTC.

V gene TRBV10-3 combines with J gene TRBJ2-5, with 8 positions matching TRBD2. The CDR3 spans 14 residues. Germline CDR1 reads ENHRY; CDR2 reads SYGVKD. The V gene end was trimmed by 6 bases and the J gene end by 5 bases; junction bases not matched to a gene: 8. The CDR3 loop reads CAISGRALGETQYF. CDR3 bases: TGTGCCATCAGCGGGAGGGCCTTGGGGGAGACCCAGTACTTC.

This clone was found once. The rearrangement links TRBV28 to TRBJ2-7, with D maybe TRBD1 (5 bases). With 6 bases removed from V and 0 bases from J, the gap between germline ends came to 9 bases. The CDR3 runs to 13 residues. Looked up from germline, CDR1 is MDHEN and CDR2 is SYDVKM. CDR3 in amino acids: CASRTTASYEQYF. In DNA form, the CDR3 reads TGTGCCAGCAGGACGACAGCCTCCTACGAGCAGTACTTC.

The chain's CDR3 is CASSSKQILAPRYTGELFF. The CDR3 DNA reads TGCGCCAGCAGCTCTAAACAGATTCTAGCGCCGCGTTACACCGGGGAGCTGTTTTTT. The rearrangement joins TRBV5-1 to TRBJ2-2, with D possibly being TRBD2 (6 bases). The germline V and J ends were trimmed by 3 bases and 3 bases, with 24 bases remaining between them. The CDR3 has 19 amino acids. The V gene's germline CDR1 is SGHRS and CDR2 YFSETQ.

The chain has TRBV9 and TRBJ2-3, with D unresolved. The CDR3 length is 14 residues. The germline CDR1 and CDR2 sequences are SGDLS and YYNGEE. V dropped 0 bases and J dropped 8 bases, with 13 bases sitting between them. The CDR3 region is CASSVGLEKLTQYF. In DNA form, the CDR3 reads TGTGCCAGCAGCGTAGGGCTAGAAAAACTTACGCAGTATTTT. The full variable domain, with the rest looked up from reference TRBV9 and TRBJ2-3, is DSGVTQTPKHLITATGQRVTLRCSPRSGDLSVYWYQQSLDQGLQFLIQYYNGEERAKGNILERFSAQQFPDLHSELNLSSLELGDSALYFCASSVGLEKLTQYFGPGTRLTVL.

The chain employs TRBV7-2 and TRBJ2-7; 7 positions match TRBD1. This CDR3 has 17 residues. J lost 2 bases, V lost 2 bases, and 12 bases had no gene match. Germline loops: CDR1 SGHTA, CDR2 FQGNSA. The CDR3 loop reads CASSLPNQGGAAYEQYF. The DNA for the CDR3 is TGTGCCAGCAGCTTACCCAATCAAGGGGGCGCGGCCTACGAGCAGTACTTC.

This clone occurred a few times. The chain carries TRBV19 and TRBJ2-7; TRBD2 matches at 10 bases. Germline CDR1 LNHDA, CDR2 SQIVND (reference sequence). This CDR3 has 14 amino acids. The junction had 6 bases not matched to a gene; V was cut back by 10 bases and J by 0 bases. The chain's CDR3 is CATSLAGASYEQYF. The DNA of the CDR3 is TGTGCCACTTCCCTAGCGGGGGCCTCCTACGAGCAGTACTTC.

The rearrangement uses TRBV19 and TRBJ2-1, with D maybe TRBD1 (5 bases). Germline V lookup: CDR1 LNHDA, CDR2 SQIVND (reference sequence). The length of the CDR3 is 15 residues. V lost 5 bases, J lost 0 bases, and 11 bases lay in between. The CDR3, as DNA: TGTGCCAGTAGTGCTCAGGGTAGCTCCTACAATGAGCAGTTCTTC. Encoded protein: CASSAQGSSYNEQFF. Filled out from reference TRBV19 and TRBJ2-1, the complete variable domain reads DGGITQSPKYLFRKEGQNVTLSCEQNLNHDAMYWYRQDPGQGLRLIYYSQIVNDFQKGDIAEGYSVSREKKESFPLTVTSAQKNPTAFYLCASSAQGSSYNEQFFGPGTRLTVL.

The chain is built from TRBV4-1 and TRBJ2-3; D gene ambiguous. The CDR3 loop spans 15 amino acids. V lost 3 bases and J 2 bases, leaving 12 bases between the germline ends. Germline CDR1 and CDR2: MGHRA and YSYEKL. CDR3 coding DNA: TGCGCCAGCAGCCATCTGGCTGCAGACACAGATACGCAGTATTTT. Translating gives CASSHLAADTDTQYF.

The chain couples TRBV5-8 to TRBJ2-1, with D perhaps matching TRBD1 (5 bases). V lost 1 base to trimming and J lost 3 bases, with 14 bases between them. Looked up from germline, CDR1 is SGHTS and CDR2 is YDEGEE. CDR3 length: 16 amino acids. DNA for the CDR3: TGTGCCAGCAGCTTGTGGGTGGACATTAGCTACAATGAGCAGTTCTTC. It is translated as CASSLWVDISYNEQFF.

The chain has TRBV4-3 and TRBJ1-2; D is unresolved. V gave up 0 bases and J gave up 10 bases, with 15 bases separating them. This CDR3 has 14 amino acids. The germline gives CDR1 LGHNA, CDR2 YSLEER. The CDR3 DNA is TGCGCCAGCAGCCAAGATTACGGGATAGTCATCTACACCTTC. Protein sequence: CASSQDYGIVIYTF.

This rearrangement joins TRBV5-6 to TRBJ2-2, with 10 bases aligning to TRBD1. The CDR3 runs to 16 residues. The ends lost 2 bases at V and 6 bases at J; junction bases unmatched: 7. Germline-derived CDR1 and CDR2 are SGHDT and YYEEEE. DNA of the CDR3: TGTGCCAGCAGCTTAAGGGACAGGGGTCTGGCCGGGGAGCTGTTTTTT. The encoded protein is CASSLRDRGLAGELFF.

This chain uses TRBV27 with TRBJ1-4, with TRBD1 identical over 7 bases. The CDR3 has 14 amino acids. Germline CDR1 MNHEY, CDR2 SMNVEV (reference sequence). Unmatched junction bases numbered 12, after V lost 3 bases and J lost 14 bases. The CDR3 coding sequence is TGTGCCAGCAGTTTTGGTACAGGGGCGGGTAGTCTGTTTTTT. As protein: CASSFGTGAGSLFF.

The J gene is TRBJ2-3, the V gene TRBV27; TRBD2 aligns across 7 bases. The CDR3 loop spans 16 amino acids. The V gene end was trimmed by 4 bases and the J gene end by 6 bases; junction bases not matched to a gene: 13. The germline V gene encodes CDR1 MNHEY and CDR2 SMNVEV (reference sequence). The CDR3 nucleotides read TGTGCCAGCAGTTCGCTAGCGGCCCCTGGGAGGGATACGCAGTATTTT. Protein: CASSSLAAPGRDTQYF.

The rearrangement uses TRBV9 and TRBJ1-4; TRBD1 might be the D (6 bases). Germline V CDR1 and CDR2: SGDLS, YYNGEE. The CDR3 has 15 residues. The V end was cut by 3 bases, the J end by 8 bases, with 17 bases between. DNA for the CDR3: TGTGCCAGCAGCGGAGGCGGGGGCAGTGGGGAAAAACTGTTTTTT. Translated: CASSGGGGSGEKLFF.

This chain connects TRBV5-6 to TRBJ2-7; TRBD1 agrees at 7 bases. V was clipped by 3 bases and J by 5 bases; unmatched bases: 8. From germline, CDR1 is SGHDT and CDR2 YYEEEE. The CDR3 length is 14 residues. The CDR3 nucleotides read TGTGCCAGCAGCTCAGCGACAGGGCTCAACGAGCAGTACTTC. The encoded protein is CASSSATGLNEQYF.

J is TRBJ1-6 and V is TRBV28; D is unresolved. V was cut by 1 base and J by 7 bases, with 8 bases left in between. The CDR3 totals 14 residues. The germline V gene encodes CDR1 MDHEN and CDR2 SYDVKM. This CDR3 reads CASSLSNLNSPLHF. The CDR3 DNA is TGTGCCAGCAGTTTATCGAACCTAAATTCACCCCTCCACTTT.

The chain is built from TRBV19 and TRBJ2-1, with 7 nucleotides matching TRBD1. Germline assignment: CDR1 LNHDA and CDR2 SQIVND (reference sequence). Trimming at V came to 11 bases and at J to 7 bases, leaving 11 bases not matched to a gene. The CDR3 has 13 amino acids. In nucleotides, the CDR3 is TGTGCCGCCGGGACAGTTCTCGAGAATGAGCAGTTCTTC. Translation: CAAGTVLENEQFF.

The chain employs TRBV7-2 and TRBJ2-1; D not certain. The V gene's germline CDR1 is SGHTA and CDR2 FQGNSA. The V end was cut by 1 base, the J end by 0 bases, with 13 bases between. This CDR3 contains 17 residues. The CDR3 here is CASSLEIGVSSYNEQFF. CDR3 nucleotides: TGTGCCAGCAGCTTAGAGATAGGCGTTAGCTCCTACAATGAGCAGTTCTTC.

The chain recombines TRBV7-9 with TRBJ1-4; tentatively, D is TRBD1 (6 bases). V lost 4 bases and J 7 bases, leaving 13 bases between the germline ends. Germline V gives CDR1 SEHNR, CDR2 FQNEAQ (reference sequence). The CDR3 consists of 14 residues. CDR3 nucleotide sequence: TGTGCCAGCAGCTCGGGGGACATAGGTGAAAAACTGTTTTTT. This gives the protein CASSSGDIGEKLFF.

The CDR3 sequence is CSVRTERLPFEAFF. In DNA form, the CDR3 reads TGCAGCGTCCGGACAGAGAGATTGCCTTTCGAAGCTTTCTTT. The rearrangement joins TRBV29-1 to TRBJ1-1; the D gene is possibly TRBD1 (6 bases). The CDR3 is made up of 14 amino acids. The ends were cut back, 6 bases at V and 8 bases at J, with 22 bases in the middle. The germline CDR1 and CDR2 sequences are SQVTM and ANQGSEA.

A word on this clone: At one boundary the junction diverges from the germline segment, which might be a read error. Other DNA variants within this sample encode the same CDR3. The chain joins TRBV7-9 to TRBJ2-1, with a weak D call TRBD2 (5 bases). CDR3 size: 12 residues. The germline CDR1 and CDR2 sequences are SEHNR and FQNEAQ (reference sequence). In nucleotides, the CDR3 is TGTGCCAGCAGCCTAGCCGTCGATGAGCAGTTCTTC. Translating it yields CASSLAVDEQFF.

The chain is built from TRBV13 and TRBJ2-5; 9 bases align to TRBD1. CDR3 size: 15 residues. V trimming: 3 bases; J trimming: 0 bases; junction bases outside the gene matches: 2. Germline V gives CDR1 PRHDT, CDR2 FYEKMQ (reference sequence). The CDR3 is CASSLGTGYQETQYF. The CDR3 nucleotides read TGTGCCAGCAGCTTGGGGACAGGGTACCAAGAGACCCAGTACTTC.

The rearrangement uses TRBV4-2 and TRBJ2-3; TRBD2 agrees at 11 bases. Germline V lookup: CDR1 LGHNA, CDR2 YNFKEQ. This CDR3 contains 16 residues. V dropped 3 bases and J dropped 4; count of bases not matched to a gene: 6. This CDR3 reads CASSQGSGRVSDTQYF. The CDR3 DNA sequence: TGTGCCAGCAGCCAGGGTAGCGGGAGGGTCTCAGATACGCAGTATTTT.

The rearrangement uses TRBV28 and TRBJ2-7, with D possibly matching TRBD2 (5 bases). Per the germline V gene, CDR1 is MDHEN and CDR2 is SYDVKM. Deletions cut 4 bases from V and 4 bases from J, with 5 bases between. The CDR3 extends over 11 amino acids. As DNA, the CDR3 is TGTGCCAGCAGTTCGGGGTACGAGCAGTACTTC. Its translation: CASSSGYEQYF.

The chain is built from TRBV6-5 and TRBJ2-3, with 10 bases that match TRBD2. Germline values: CDR1 MNHEY, CDR2 SVGAGI. The CDR3 loop spans 15 amino acids. V lost 4 bases and J lost 6; bases outside the gene matches: 7. CDR3 residues: CASSSPLAGEDTQYF. The CDR3 DNA reads as TGTGCCAGCAGTTCGCCGCTAGCGGGAGAGGATACGCAGTATTTT.